Included here is one T cell receptor beta chain sequence, with context. This sample is part of a study of T cell responses to AZD1222 COVID-19 vaccine. This CDR3 region has 12 residues. Trimming removed 3 bases at V and 1 base at J, with 6 bases between. Germline lookup yields CDR1 DFQATT and CDR2 SNEGSKA (reference sequence). The repertoire was sequenced with immunoSEQ multiplex PCR; TCRdb's copy has only in-frame clones and lacks some. The table shows some 150,000 clones, with around 90% occurring only once. The sample in question was peripheral blood, obtained 28 days after the second dose of the MenACWY control vaccine. The genes are TRBV20-1 and TRBJ1-1; D gene ambiguous. This receptor was obtained from an adult who received the MenACWY meningococcal vaccine as a control. CDR3 bases: TGCAGTGCTAGTCATCCGAACACTGAAGCTTTCTTT. Protein: CSASHPNTEAFF.